Below, 12 T cell receptor beta chains from the same sample are listed, as sequenced in a study of cytomegalovirus exposure and HLA in healthy donors. Clones were read by immunoSEQ multiplex PCR, and TCRdb kept only the in-frame ones, dropping some. Of around 150,000 clones listed, 88% are singletons. The sample taken for sequencing was PBMCs. The receptor source for this set is a man aged 18-30 years in good health and CMV-seronegative.

The chain uses TRBV5-6 and TRBJ2-3; maybe TRBD2 (5 bases). From germline, CDR1 is SGHDT and CDR2 YYEEEE. The CDR3 is 13 residues long. The V and J ends lost 3 bases and 3 bases respectively, with 8 bases between them. CDR3 amino acids: CASSSGGTDTQYF. CDR3 DNA sequence: TGTGCCAGCAGCTCAGGAGGTACAGATACGCAGTATTTT.

This sequence joins TRBV11-2 and TRBJ2-7; TRBD1 aligns across 8 bases. The V gene end was trimmed by 3 bases and the J gene end by 4 bases; junction bases not matched to a gene: 5. The germline V gene has CDR1 SGHAT and CDR2 FQNNGV. CDR3 length equals 14 residues. CDR3 residues: CASSFAGGPYEQYV. CDR3 bases: TGTGCCAGCAGCTTCGCAGGGGGCCCGTACGAGCAGTACGTC.

CDR3 bases: TGTGCCAGTAGTTCGACAGGGGGTAGCAATCAGCCCCAGCATTTT. Translating it yields CASSSTGGSNQPQHF. This chain links TRBV19 with TRBJ1-5; the match to TRBD1 covers 9 bases. The CDR3 contains 15 residues. With V trimmed by 5 bases and J by 0 bases, 2 bases remained unmatched. The germline V gene has CDR1 LNHDA and CDR2 SQIVND (reference sequence).

The chain joins TRBV6-1 to TRBJ2-2; D gene ambiguous. Trimming took 2 bases from V and 6 from J, leaving 7 bases between them. This CDR3 spans 13 amino acids. Germline V CDR1 and CDR2: MNHNS, SASEGT. In DNA form, the CDR3 reads TGTGCCAGCAGTGAAATTCATGCCGGGGAGCTGTTTTTT. Translation gives CASSEIHAGELFF.

This chain's CDR3 is CASRSGTGGYGYTF. The CDR3 DNA is TGTGCCAGCAGATCCGGGACAGGGGGCTATGGCTACACCTTC. This sequence joins TRBV28 and TRBJ1-2; 11 bases align to TRBD1. V lost 6 bases to trimming and J lost 4 bases; unmatched junction nucleotides: 4. The CDR3 length is 14 residues. Germline lookup yields CDR1 MDHEN and CDR2 SYDVKM.

This chain uses TRBV11-3 with TRBJ2-5; D is unresolved. CDR1 and CDR2 from the germline V gene are SGHNT and YENEEA. This CDR3 region has 12 residues. Trimming cost V 0 bases and J 5 bases, with 4 bases left between them. The CDR3 protein is CASSLDQETQYF. CDR3 DNA sequence: TGTGCCAGCAGCTTAGATCAGGAGACCCAGTACTTC. The full variable domain, with the rest looked up from reference TRBV11-3 and TRBJ2-5, is EAGVVQSPRYKIIEKKQPVAFWCNPISGHNTLYWYLQNLGQGPELLIRYENEEAVDDSQLPKDRFSAERLKGVDSTLKIQPAELGDSAVYLCASSLDQETQYFGPGTRLLVL.

This chain links TRBV28 with TRBJ1-4, with TRBD1 matching over 7 bases. This CDR3 contains 14 residues. Looked up from germline, CDR1 is MDHEN and CDR2 is SYDVKM. The V gene end was trimmed by 8 bases and the J gene end by 3 bases; junction bases not matched to a gene: 6. The CDR3 is CASRRGLANEKLFF. The CDR3 DNA sequence: TGTGCCAGCCGCAGGGGGTTAGCTAATGAAAAACTGTTTTTT.

The genes are TRBV19 and TRBJ1-4; TRBD1 agrees at 7 bases. Germline V gene sequence: CDR1 LNHDA, CDR2 SQIVND (reference sequence). After removal of 3 bases from V and 4 bases from J, the junction contained 23 bases not matched to a gene. The CDR3 contains 21 residues. CDR3 DNA: TGTGCCAGTAGTATCCAGTCCCTTCGGGGACAGCCTGCTGAACTTAATGAAAAACTGTTTTTT. The encoded protein is CASSIQSLRGQPAELNEKLFF. Variable domain in full (rest from reference TRBV19 and TRBJ1-4): DGGITQSPKYLFRKEGQNVTLSCEQNLNHDAMYWYRQDPGQGLRLIYYSQIVNDFQKGDIAEGYSVSREKKESFPLTVTSAQKNPTAFYLCASSIQSLRGQPAELNEKLFFGSGTQLSVL.

V and J are TRBV11-2 and TRBJ2-3, with a tentative D call TRBD2 (6 bases). Germline CDR1 reads SGHAT; CDR2 reads FQNNGV. This CDR3 spans 13 amino acids. V was shortened by 5 bases and J by 9 bases, with 15 bases between the two germline ends. CDR3 DNA sequence: TGTGCCAGCAGCCCCCTGACTAGTAAGACGCAGTATTTT. Amino acid sequence: CASSPLTSKTQYF.

The rearrangement uses TRBV5-1 and TRBJ2-1; 7 nucleotides align to TRBD2. CDR1 SGHRS and CDR2 YFSETQ come from the germline V gene. Trimming cost V 4 bases and J 4 bases; bases outside gene matches: 8. The CDR3 runs 15 residues. CDR3 coding DNA: TGCGCCAGCAGCCTGGGAGGGTCCCTATACAATGAGCAGTTCTTC. The encoded protein is CASSLGGSLYNEQFF.

V and J are TRBV5-4 and TRBJ1-3, with TRBD1 matching over 7 bases. CDR1 is SGHNT and CDR2 is YYREEE in the germline V gene (reference sequence). The CDR3 is made up of 15 amino acids. V lost 4 bases, J lost 4 bases, and 8 bases stayed unmatched. CDR3 residues: CASSQDRAAGNTIYF. Here the CDR3 DNA reads TGTGCCAGCAGCCAAGACAGGGCGGCGGGAAACACCATATATTTT.

V and J are TRBV6-6 and TRBJ2-2; the match to TRBD2 covers 11 bases. Germline V gene lookup returns CDR1 MNHNY and CDR2 SVGAGI (reference sequence). V dropped 6 bases and J dropped 0; count of bases not matched to a gene: 3. CDR3 length: 16 residues. The CDR3 DNA is TGTGCCAGCAGCCCGGGACTAGCGGCGAACACCGGGGAGCTGTTTTTT. This gives the protein CASSPGLAANTGELFF.